This T cell receptor beta chain derives from a study of beta chain features in type 1 diabetes. One heparinised blood draw averaging about 110 mL was given by each donor. Using CD45RO/CCR7/CD25/CD127/CD95/CD27, CD4+ naive, central memory, regulatory and stem cell-like memory cells were sorted. All sorted populations exceeded 95% purity. To note about this clone: Its antigen is as yet unknown.

The study reverse transcribed the entire isolated RNA, so it sequenced expressed TCRB transcripts. There were some 3.6 million reads on average in the naive, central memory and regulatory T cell samples. The table came from immunoSEQ multiplex PCR; TCRdb's copy has only in-frame clones and leaves some out. This table holds some 700,000 clones, about an eighth found once. General study points: Shorter TCRB CDR3s, moderately but significantly so, marked every one of the four CD4+ subsets in Type 1 diabetes patients.

The sequence was collected from a man aged 18 to 30 with type 1 diabetes. Sequencing input: naive CD4+ T cells from blood.

CDR3 bases: TGTGCTAGTGGCGAAGACACAATTAATGAGCAGTTCTTC. Translating it yields CASGEDTINEQFF. The chain is built from TRBV12-5 and TRBJ2-1; D uncertain. Per germline, CDR1 LGHNT and CDR2 FRNRAP. The CDR3 runs to 13 residues. Trimming stripped 6 bases from V and 7 bases from J, with 13 bases between. Filled out from reference TRBV12-5 and TRBJ2-1, the complete variable domain reads DARVTQTPRHKVTEMGQEVTMRCQPILGHNTVFWYRQTMMQGLELLAYFRNRAPLDDSGMPKDRFSAEMPDATLATLKIQPSEPRDSAVYFCASGEDTINEQFFGPGTRLTVL.